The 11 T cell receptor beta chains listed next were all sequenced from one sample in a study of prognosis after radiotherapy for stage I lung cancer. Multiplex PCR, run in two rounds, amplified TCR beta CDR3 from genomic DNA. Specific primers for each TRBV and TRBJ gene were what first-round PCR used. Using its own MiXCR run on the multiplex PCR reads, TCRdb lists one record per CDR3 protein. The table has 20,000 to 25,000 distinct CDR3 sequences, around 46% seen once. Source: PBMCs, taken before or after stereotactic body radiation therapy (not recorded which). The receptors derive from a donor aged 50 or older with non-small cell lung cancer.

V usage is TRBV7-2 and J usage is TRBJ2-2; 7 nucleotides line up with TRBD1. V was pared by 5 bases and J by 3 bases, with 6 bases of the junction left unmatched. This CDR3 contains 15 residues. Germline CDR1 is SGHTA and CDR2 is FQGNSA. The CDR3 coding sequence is TGTGCCAGCAGCCCTCAGGGGGATCACACCGGGGAGCTGTTTTTT. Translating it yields CASSPQGDHTGELFF.

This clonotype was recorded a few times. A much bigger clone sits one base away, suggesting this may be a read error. CDR3 sequence (DNA): TGTGCCAGCTCTGGGCGGGATGCCGATACGCAGTATTTT. As protein: CASSGRDADTQYF. The chain carries TRBV6-1 and TRBJ2-3, with a tentative D call TRBD2 (6 bases). The CDR3 covers 13 residues. V gave up 8 bases and J gave up 6 bases, with 15 bases separating them. Germline V lookup: CDR1 MNHNS, CDR2 SASEGT.

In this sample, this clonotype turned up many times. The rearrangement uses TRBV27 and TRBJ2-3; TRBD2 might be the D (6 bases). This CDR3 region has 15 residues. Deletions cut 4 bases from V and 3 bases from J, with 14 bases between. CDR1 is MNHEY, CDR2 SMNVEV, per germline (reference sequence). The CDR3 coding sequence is TGTGCCAGCAGTTCGACAGCGGGTACTACAGATACGCAGTATTTT. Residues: CASSSTAGTTDTQYF.

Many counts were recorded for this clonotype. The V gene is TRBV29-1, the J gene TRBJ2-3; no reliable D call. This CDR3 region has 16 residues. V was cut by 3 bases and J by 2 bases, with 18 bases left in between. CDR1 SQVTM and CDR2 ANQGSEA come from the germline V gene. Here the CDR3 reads CSVEFIPFETTDTQYF. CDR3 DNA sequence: TGCAGCGTTGAGTTCATACCCTTCGAGACCACAGATACGCAGTATTTT.

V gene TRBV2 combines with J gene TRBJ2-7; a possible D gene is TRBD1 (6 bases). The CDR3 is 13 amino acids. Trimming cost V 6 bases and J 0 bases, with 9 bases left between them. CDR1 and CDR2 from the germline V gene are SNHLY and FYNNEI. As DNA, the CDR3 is TGTGCCAGCAGAACGGACAGCTCCTACGAGCAGTACTTC. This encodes CASRTDSSYEQYF.

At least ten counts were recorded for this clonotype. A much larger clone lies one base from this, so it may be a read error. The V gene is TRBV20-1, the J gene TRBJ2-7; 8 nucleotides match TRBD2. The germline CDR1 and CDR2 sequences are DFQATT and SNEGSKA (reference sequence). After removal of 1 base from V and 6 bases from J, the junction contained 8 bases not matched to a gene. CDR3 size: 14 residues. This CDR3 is CSARGCGGRGEQYF. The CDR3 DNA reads TGCAGTGCTAGAGGGTGCGGGGGGCGCGGCGAGCAGTACTTC.

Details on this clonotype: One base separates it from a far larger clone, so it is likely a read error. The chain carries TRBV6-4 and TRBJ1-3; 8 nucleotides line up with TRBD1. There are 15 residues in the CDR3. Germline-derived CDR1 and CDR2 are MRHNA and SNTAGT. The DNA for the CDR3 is TGTGTCAGCAGTTACCAGGGGGCCTCTGGAAACACCATATATTTT. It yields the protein CVSSYQGASGNTIYF.

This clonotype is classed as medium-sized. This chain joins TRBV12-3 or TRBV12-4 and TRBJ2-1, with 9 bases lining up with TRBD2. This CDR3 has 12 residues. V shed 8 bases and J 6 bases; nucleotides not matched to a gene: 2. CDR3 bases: TGTGCCAGCCTGGGACTAGCCAATGAGCAGTTCTTC. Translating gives CASLGLANEQFF.

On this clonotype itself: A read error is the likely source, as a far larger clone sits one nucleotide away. CDR3 region: CASSLRAGDEQFF. For the CDR3, the DNA is TGTGCCAGCAGCTTAAGGGCTGGGGACGAGCAGTTCTTC. The rearrangement uses TRBV11-1 and TRBJ2-1; D possibly uses TRBD1 or TRBD2 (5 bases each). Trimming stripped 2 bases from V and 10 bases from J, with 12 bases between. Germline V lookup: CDR1 SGHAT, CDR2 FQDESV (reference sequence). This CDR3 region has 13 residues.

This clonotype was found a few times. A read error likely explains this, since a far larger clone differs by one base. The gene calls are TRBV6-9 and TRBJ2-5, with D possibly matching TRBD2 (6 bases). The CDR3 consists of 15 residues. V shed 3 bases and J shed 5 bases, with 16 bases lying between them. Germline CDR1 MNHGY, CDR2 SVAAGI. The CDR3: CASSYRAGYGETQYF. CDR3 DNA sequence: TGTGCCAGCAGTTACCGGGCGGGGTATGGCGAGACCCAGTACTTC.

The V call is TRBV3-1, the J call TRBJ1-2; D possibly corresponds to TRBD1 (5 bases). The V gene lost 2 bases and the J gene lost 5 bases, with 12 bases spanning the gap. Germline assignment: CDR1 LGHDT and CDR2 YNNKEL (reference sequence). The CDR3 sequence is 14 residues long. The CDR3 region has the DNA TGTGCCAGCAGCCAACCGACGGGGGGGTATGGCTACACCTTC. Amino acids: CASSQPTGGYGYTF.